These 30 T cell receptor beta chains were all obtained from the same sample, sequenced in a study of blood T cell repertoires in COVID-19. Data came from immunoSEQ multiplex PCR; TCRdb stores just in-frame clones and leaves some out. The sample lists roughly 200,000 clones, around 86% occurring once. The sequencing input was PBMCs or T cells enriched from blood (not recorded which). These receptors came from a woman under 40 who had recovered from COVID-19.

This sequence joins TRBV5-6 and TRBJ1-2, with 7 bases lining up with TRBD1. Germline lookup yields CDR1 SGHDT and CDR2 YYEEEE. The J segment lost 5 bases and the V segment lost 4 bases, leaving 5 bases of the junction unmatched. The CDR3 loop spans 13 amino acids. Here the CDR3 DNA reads TGTGCCAGCAGCCAAAAACAGGGGTATGGCTACACCTTC. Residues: CASSQKQGYGYTF.

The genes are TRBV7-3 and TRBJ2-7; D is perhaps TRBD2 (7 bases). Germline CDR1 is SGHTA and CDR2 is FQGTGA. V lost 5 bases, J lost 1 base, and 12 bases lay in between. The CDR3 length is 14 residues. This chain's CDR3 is CASSGGGESYEQYF. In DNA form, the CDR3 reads TGTGCCAGCAGCGGAGGGGGGGAATCCTACGAGCAGTACTTC.

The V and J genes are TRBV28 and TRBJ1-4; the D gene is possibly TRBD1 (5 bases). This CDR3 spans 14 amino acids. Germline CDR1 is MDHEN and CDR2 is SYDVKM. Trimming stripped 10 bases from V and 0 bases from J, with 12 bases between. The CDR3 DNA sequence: TGTGCCACCGAGGAGACAGCAACTAATGAAAAACTGTTTTTT. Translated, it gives CATEETATNEKLFF. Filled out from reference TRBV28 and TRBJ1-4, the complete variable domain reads DVKVTQSSRYLVKRTGEKVFLECVQDMDHENMFWYRQDPGLGLRLIYFSYDVKMKEKGDIPEGYSVSREKKERFSLILESASTNQTSMYLCATEETATNEKLFFGSGTQLSVL.

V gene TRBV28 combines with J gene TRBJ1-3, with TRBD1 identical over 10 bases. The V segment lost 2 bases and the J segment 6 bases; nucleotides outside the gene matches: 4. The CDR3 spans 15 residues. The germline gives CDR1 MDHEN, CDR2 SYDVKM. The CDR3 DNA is TGTGCCAGCAGTTTAATCGGACAGGGGGTAAACACCATATATTTT. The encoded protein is CASSLIGQGVNTIYF. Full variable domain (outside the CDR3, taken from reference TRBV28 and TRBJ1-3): DVKVTQSSRYLVKRTGEKVFLECVQDMDHENMFWYRQDPGLGLRLIYFSYDVKMKEKGDIPEGYSVSREKKERFSLILESASTNQTSMYLCASSLIGQGVNTIYFGEGSWLTVV.

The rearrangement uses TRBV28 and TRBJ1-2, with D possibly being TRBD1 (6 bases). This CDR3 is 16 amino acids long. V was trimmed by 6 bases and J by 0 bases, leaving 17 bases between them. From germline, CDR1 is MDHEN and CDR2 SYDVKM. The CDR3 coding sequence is TGTGCCAGCAGCCACGGGGGGGGCGCGGCTAACTATGGCTACACCTTC. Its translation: CASSHGGGAANYGYTF.

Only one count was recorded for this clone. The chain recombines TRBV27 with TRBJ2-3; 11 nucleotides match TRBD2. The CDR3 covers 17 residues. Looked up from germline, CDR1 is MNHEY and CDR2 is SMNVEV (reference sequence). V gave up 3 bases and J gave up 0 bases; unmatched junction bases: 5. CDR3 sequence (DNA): TGTGCCAGCAGTTTTTTACTAGCGGGAGACAGCACAGATACGCAGTATTTT. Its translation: CASSFLLAGDSTDTQYF.

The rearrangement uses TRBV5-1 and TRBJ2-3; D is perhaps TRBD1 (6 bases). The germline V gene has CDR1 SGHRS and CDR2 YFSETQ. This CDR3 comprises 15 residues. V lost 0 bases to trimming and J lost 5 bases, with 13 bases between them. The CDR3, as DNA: TGCGCCAGCAGCTTGGAACTAGTAGGGGGAGATACGCAGTATTTT. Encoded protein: CASSLELVGGDTQYF.

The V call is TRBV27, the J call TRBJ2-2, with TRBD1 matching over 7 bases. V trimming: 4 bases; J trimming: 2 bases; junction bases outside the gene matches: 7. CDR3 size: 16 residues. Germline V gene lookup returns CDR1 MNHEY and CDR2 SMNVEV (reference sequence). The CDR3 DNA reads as TGTGCCAGCAGTTGGGACAGTTTCCCTAACACCGGGGAGCTGTTTTTT. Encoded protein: CASSWDSFPNTGELFF.

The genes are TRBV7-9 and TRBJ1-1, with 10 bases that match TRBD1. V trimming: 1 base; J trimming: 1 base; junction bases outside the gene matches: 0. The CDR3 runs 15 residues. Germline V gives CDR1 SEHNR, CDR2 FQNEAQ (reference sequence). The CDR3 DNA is TGTGCCAGCAGCTTAGGACAGGGGGCGAACACTGAAGCTTTCTTT. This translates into CASSLGQGANTEAFF. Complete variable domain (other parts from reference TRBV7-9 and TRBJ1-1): DTGVSQNPRHKITKRGQNVTFRCDPISEHNRLYWYRQTLGQGPEFLTYFQNEAQLEKSRLLSDRFSAERPKGSFSTLEIQRTEQGDSAMYLCASSLGQGANTEAFFGQGTRLTVV.

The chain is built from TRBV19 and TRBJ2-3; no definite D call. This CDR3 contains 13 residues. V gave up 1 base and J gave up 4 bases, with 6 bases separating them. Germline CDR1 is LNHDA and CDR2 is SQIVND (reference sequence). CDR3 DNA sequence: TGTGCCAGTAGTATAGTAAGCTCAGATACGCAGTATTTT. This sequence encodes CASSIVSSDTQYF.

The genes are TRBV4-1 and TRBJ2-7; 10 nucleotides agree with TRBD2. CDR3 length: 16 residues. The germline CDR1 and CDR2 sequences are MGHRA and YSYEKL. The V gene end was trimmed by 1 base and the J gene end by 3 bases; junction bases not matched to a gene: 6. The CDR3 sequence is CASSQAGTSENYEQYF. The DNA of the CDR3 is TGCGCCAGCAGCCAAGCTGGGACTAGCGAGAACTACGAGCAGTACTTC.

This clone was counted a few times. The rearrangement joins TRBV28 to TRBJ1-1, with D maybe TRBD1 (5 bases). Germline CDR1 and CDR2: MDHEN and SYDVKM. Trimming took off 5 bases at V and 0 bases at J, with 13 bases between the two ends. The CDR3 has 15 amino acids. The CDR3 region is CASSRGTDLNTEAFF. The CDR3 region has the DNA TGTGCCAGCAGTCGCGGGACGGATTTGAACACTGAAGCTTTCTTT.

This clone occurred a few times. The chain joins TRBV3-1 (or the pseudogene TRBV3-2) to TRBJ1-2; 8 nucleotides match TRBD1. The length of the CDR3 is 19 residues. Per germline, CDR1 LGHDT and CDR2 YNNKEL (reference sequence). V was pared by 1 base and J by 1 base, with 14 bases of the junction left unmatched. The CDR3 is CASSQGGGRGRAHNYGYTF. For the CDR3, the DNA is TGTGCCAGCAGCCAAGGGGGAGGCAGGGGGCGGGCACATAACTATGGCTACACCTTC.

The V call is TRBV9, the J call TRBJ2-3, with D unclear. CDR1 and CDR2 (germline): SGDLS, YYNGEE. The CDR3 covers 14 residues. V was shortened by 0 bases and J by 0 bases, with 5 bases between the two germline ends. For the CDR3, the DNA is TGTGCCAGCAGCGTAGACGGGAGCACAGATACGCAGTATTTT. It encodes CASSVDGSTDTQYF.

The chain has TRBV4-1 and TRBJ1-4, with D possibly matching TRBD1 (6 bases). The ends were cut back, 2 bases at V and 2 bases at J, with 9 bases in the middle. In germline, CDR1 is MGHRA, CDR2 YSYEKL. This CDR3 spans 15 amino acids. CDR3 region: CASSQTGMTNEKLFF. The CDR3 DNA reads TGCGCCAGCAGCCAAACAGGGATGACTAATGAAAAACTGTTTTTT.

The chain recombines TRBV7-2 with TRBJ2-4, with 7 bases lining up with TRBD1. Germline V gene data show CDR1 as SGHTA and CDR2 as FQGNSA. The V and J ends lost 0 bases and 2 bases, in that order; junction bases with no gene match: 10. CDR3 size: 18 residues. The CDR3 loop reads CASSLAPTDRWPKNIQYF. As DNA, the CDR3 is TGTGCCAGCAGCTTAGCCCCTACGGACAGGTGGCCCAAAAACATTCAGTACTTC.

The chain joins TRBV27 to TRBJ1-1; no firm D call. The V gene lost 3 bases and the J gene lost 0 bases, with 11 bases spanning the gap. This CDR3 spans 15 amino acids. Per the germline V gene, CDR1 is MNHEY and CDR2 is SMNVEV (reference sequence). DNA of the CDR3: TGTGCCAGCAGTTTCATTAGTTCTATGAACACTGAAGCTTTCTTT. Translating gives CASSFISSMNTEAFF.

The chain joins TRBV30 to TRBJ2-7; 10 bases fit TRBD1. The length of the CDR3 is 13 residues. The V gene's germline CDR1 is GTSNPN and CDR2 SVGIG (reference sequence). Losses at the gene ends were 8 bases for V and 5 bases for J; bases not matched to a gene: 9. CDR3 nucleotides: TGTGCCGGAAACCGGGACAGGGGCCACGAGCAGTACTTC. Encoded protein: CAGNRDRGHEQYF.

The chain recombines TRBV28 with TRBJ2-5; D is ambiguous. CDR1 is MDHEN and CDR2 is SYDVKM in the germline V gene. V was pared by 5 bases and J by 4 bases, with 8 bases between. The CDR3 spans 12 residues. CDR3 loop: CASSPLRETQYF. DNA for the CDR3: TGTGCCAGCAGTCCCCTTAGAGAGACCCAGTACTTC.

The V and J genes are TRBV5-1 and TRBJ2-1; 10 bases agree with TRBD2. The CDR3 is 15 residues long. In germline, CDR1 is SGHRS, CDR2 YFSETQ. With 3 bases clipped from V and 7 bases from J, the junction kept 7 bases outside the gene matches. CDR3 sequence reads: CASSYLAGAGNEQFF. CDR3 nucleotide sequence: TGCGCCAGCAGCTATCTAGCGGGAGCGGGTAATGAGCAGTTCTTC.

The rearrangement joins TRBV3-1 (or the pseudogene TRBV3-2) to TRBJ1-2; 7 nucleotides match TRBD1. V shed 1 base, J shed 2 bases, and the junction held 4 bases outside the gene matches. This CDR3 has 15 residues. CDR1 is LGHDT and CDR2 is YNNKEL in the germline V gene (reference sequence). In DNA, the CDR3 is TGTGCCAGCAGCCAAGGGTACAGGGGAAACTATGGCTACACCTTC. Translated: CASSQGYRGNYGYTF.

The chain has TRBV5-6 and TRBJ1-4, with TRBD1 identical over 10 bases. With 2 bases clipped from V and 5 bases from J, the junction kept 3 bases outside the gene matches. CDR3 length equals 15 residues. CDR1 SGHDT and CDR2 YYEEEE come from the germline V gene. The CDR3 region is CASSFGGQGNEKLFF. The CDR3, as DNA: TGTGCCAGCAGCTTCGGGGGACAGGGGAATGAAAAACTGTTTTTT.

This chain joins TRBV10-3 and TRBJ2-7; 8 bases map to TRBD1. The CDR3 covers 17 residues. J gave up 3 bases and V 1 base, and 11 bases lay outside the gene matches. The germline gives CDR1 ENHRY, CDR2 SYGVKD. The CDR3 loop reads CAISELFRRTGHYEQYF. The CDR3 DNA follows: TGTGCCATCAGTGAGTTATTTCGGCGGACAGGGCACTACGAGCAGTACTTC.

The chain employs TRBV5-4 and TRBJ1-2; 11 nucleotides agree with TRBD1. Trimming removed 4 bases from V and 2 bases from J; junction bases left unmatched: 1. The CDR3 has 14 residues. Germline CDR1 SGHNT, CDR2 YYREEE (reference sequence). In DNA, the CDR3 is TGTGCCAGCAGCCGGACAGGGGGCAACTATGGCTACACCTTC. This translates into CASSRTGGNYGYTF. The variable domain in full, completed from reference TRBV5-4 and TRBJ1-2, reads ETGVTQSPTHLIKTRGQQVTLRCSSQSGHNTVSWYQQALGQGPQFIFQYYREEENGRGNFPPRFSGLQFPNYSSELNVNALELDDSALYLCASSRTGGNYGYTFGSGTRLTVV.

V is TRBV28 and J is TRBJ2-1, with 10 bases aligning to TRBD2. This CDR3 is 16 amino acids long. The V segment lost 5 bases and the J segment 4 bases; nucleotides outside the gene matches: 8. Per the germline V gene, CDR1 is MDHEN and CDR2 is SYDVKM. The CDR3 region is CASSPDRTSGYNEQFF. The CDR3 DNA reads TGTGCCAGCAGTCCGGACAGGACTAGCGGATACAATGAGCAGTTCTTC.

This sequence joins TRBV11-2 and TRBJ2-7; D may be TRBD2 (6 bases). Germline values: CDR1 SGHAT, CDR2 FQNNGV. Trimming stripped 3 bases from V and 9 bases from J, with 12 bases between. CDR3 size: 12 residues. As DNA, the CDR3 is TGTGCCAGCAGCTTGGGCGGGGCCGGGCAGTACTTC. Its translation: CASSLGGAGQYF.

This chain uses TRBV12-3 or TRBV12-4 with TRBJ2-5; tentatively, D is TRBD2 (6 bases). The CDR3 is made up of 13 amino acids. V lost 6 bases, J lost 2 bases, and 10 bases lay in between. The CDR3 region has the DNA TGTGCCAGCAGGGGGAGCGGGCAAGAGACCCAGTACTTC. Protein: CASRGSGQETQYF.

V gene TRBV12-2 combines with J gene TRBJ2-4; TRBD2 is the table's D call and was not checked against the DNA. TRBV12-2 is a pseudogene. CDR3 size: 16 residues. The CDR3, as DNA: TGTGCAAGTCGCTTAGTCACGGGGATGGCCAAAAACATTCAGTACTTC. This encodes CASRLVTGMAKNIQYF.

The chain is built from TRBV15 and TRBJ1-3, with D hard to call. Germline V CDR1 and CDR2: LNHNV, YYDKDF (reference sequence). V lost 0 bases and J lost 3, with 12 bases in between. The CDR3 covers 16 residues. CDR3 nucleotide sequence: TGTGCCACCAGCAGAGATCGAGACACCGGTGGAAACACCATATATTTT. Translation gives CATSRDRDTGGNTIYF.

In DNA, the CDR3 is TGTGCCAGCTCACCCCTACTAGCAGGGAACACCGGGGAGCTGTTTTTT. It codes for CASSPLLAGNTGELFF. This rearrangement joins TRBV18 to TRBJ2-2; D is possibly TRBD2 (6 bases). Trimming stripped 3 bases from V and 1 base from J, with 12 bases between. CDR3 length equals 16 residues. Looked up from germline, CDR1 is KGHSH and CDR2 is LQKENI.